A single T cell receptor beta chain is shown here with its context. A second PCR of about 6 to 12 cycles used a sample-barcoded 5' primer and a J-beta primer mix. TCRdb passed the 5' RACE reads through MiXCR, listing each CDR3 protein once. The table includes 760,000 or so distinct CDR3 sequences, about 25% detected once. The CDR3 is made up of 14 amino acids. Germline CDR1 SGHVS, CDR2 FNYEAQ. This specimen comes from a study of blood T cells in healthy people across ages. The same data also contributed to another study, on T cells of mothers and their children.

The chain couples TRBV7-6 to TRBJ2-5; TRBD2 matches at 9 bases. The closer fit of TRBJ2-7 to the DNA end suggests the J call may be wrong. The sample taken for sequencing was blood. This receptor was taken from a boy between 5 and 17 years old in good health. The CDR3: CASSPSGTNYEQYF. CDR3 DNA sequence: TGTGCCAGCAGCCCTAGCGGGACAAACTACGAGCAGTACTTC.